The next 2 T cell receptor beta chains were all read from a single sample in a study of shared clonotypes between healthy human individuals. Profiled with immunoSEQ multiplex PCR; TCRdb holds only in-frame clones, not every one. Of under 2,500,000 clones in the sample, approximately 94% were seen once. The source material was naive CD4+ T cells sorted from blood. The subset is: CD45RA+ positively selected. The receptor source for this set is a man in his late teens or twenties in good health.

The rearrangement joins TRBV2 to TRBJ1-1; perhaps TRBD1 as D (5 bases). Trimming took off 7 bases at V and 5 bases at J, with 11 bases between the two ends. CDR1 is SNHLY, CDR2 FYNNEI, per germline. CDR3 size: 12 residues. CDR3 sequence reads: CASMGGNTEAFF. CDR3 in DNA: TGTGCCAGCATGGGGGGAAATACTGAAGCTTTCTTT.

This chain joins TRBV5-8 and TRBJ1-1, with D maybe TRBD1 (5 bases). The CDR3 is made up of 14 amino acids. Germline values: CDR1 SGHTS, CDR2 YDEGEE. The V gene lost 0 bases and the J gene lost 0 bases, with 6 bases spanning the gap. The CDR3 region is CASSLEGMNTEAFF. Written as DNA, the CDR3 is TGTGCCAGCAGCTTGGAGGGGATGAACACTGAAGCTTTCTTT.